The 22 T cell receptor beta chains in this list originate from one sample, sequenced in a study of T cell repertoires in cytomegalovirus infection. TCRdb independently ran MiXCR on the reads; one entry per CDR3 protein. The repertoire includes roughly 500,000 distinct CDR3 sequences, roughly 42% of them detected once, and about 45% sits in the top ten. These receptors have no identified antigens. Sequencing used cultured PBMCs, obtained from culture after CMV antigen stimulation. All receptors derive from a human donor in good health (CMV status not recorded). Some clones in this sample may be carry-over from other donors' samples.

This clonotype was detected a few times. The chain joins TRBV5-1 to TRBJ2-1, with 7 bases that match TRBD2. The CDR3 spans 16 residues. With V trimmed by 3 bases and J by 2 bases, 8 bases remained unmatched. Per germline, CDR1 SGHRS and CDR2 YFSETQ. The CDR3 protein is CASSSLAALTYNEQFF. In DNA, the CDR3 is TGCGCCAGCAGCTCGCTAGCGGCCCTCACCTACAATGAGCAGTTCTTC.

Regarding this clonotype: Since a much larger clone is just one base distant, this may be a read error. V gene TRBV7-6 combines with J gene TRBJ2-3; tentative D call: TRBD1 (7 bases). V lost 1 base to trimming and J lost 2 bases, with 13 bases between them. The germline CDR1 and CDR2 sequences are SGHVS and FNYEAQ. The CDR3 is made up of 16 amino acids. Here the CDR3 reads CASSLVGGQLTDTQYF. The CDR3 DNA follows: TGTGCCAGCAGCTTAGTGGGGGGACAGCTCACAGATACGCAGTATTTT.

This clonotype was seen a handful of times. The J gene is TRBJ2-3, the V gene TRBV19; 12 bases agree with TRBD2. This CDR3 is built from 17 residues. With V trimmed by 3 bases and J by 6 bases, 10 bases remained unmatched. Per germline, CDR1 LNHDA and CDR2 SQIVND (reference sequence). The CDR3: CASSMTSGSFPLDTQYF. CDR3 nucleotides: TGTGCCAGTAGTATGACTAGCGGGAGCTTTCCCCTTGATACGCAGTATTTT. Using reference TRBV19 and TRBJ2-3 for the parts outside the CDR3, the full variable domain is DGGITQSPKYLFRKEGQNVTLSCEQNLNHDAMYWYRQDPGQGLRLIYYSQIVNDFQKGDIAEGYSVSREKKESFPLTVTSAQKNPTAFYLCASSMTSGSFPLDTQYFGPGTRLTVL.

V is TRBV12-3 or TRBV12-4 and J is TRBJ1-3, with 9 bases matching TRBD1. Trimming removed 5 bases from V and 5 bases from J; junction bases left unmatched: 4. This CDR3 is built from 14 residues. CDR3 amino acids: CASSITGGRNTIYF. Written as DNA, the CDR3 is TGTGCCAGCAGTATCACAGGGGGCCGAAACACCATATATTTT.

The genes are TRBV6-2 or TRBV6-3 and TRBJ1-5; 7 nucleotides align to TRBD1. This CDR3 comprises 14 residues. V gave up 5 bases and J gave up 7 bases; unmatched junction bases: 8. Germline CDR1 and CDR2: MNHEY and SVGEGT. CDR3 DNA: TGTGCCAGCAGTCGGGGACAGACCGGACAGCCCCAGCATTTT. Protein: CASSRGQTGQPQHF.

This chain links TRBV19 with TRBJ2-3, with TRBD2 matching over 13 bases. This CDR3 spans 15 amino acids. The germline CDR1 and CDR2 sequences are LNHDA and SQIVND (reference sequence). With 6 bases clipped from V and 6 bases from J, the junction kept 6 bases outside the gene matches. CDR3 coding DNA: TGTGCCAGTAGCGTACTAGCGGGAGGGCCGGATACGCAGTATTTT. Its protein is CASSVLAGGPDTQYF.

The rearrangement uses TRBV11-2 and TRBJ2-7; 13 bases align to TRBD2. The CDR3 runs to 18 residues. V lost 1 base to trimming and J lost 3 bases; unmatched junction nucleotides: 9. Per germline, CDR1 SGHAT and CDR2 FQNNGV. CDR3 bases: TGTGCCAGCAGCTTAGCACTAGCGGGGGGGCCGCTCGTCTACGAGCAGTACTTC. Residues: CASSLALAGGPLVYEQYF.

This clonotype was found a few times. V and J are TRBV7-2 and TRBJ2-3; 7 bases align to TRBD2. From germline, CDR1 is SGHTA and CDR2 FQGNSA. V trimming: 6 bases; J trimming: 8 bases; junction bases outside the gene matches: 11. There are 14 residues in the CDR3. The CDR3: CASSPRITSATQYF. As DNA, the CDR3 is TGTGCCAGCAGTCCCCGGATAACTAGCGCTACGCAGTATTTT. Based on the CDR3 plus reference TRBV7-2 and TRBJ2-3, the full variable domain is GAGVSQSPSNKVTEKGKDVELRCDPISGHTALYWYRQSLGQGLEFLIYFQGNSAPDKSGLPSDRFSAERTGGSVSTLTIQRTQQEDSAVYLCASSPRITSATQYFGPGTRLTVL.

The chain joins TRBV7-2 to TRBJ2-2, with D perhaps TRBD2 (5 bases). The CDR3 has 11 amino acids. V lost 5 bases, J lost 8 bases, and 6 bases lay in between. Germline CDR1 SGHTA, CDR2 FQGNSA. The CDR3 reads CASSRGGELFF. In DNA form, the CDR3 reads TGTGCCAGCAGCCGGGGAGGGGAGCTGTTTTTT.

The chain's CDR3 is CASRGGQGWAGELFF. CDR3 coding DNA: TGTGCCAGCAGGGGCGGGCAGGGTTGGGCCGGGGAGCTGTTTTTT. The rearrangement joins TRBV11-2 to TRBJ2-2; tentatively, D is TRBD1 or TRBD2 (5 bases each). Germline V gives CDR1 SGHAT, CDR2 FQNNGV. The length of the CDR3 is 15 residues. Trimming left V 6 bases short and J 6 bases short, with 17 bases between.

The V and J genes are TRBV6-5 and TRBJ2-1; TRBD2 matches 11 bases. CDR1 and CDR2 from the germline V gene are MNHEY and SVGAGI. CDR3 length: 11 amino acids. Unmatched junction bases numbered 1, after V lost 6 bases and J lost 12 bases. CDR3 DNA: TGTGCCAGCAGACTAGCGGGAGCGCAGTTCTTC. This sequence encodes CASRLAGAQFF.

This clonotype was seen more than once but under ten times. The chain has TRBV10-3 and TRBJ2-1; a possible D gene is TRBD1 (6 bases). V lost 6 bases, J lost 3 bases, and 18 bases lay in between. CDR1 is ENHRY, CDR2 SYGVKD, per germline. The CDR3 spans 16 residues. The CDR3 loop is CAISEKGMDSYNEQFF. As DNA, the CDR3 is TGTGCCATCAGCGAGAAGGGGATGGACAGCTACAATGAGCAGTTCTTC.

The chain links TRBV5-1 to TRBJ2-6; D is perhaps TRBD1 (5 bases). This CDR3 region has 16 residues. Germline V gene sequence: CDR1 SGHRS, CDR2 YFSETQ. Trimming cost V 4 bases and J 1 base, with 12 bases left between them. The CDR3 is CASSLTAESGANVLTF. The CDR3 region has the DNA TGCGCCAGCAGCCTGACAGCTGAGTCTGGGGCCAACGTCCTGACTTTC.

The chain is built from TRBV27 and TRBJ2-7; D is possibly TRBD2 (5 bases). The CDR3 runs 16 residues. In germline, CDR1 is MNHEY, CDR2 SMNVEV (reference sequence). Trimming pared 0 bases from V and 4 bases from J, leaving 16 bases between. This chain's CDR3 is CASSLSPPGLAYEQYF. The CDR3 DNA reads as TGTGCCAGCAGTTTATCGCCCCCTGGACTGGCTTACGAGCAGTACTTC.

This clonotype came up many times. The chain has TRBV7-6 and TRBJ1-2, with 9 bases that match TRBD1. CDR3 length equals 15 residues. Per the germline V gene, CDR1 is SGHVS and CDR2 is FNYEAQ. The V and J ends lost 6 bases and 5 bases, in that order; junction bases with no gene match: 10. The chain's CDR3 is CASSTGTGRKYGYTF. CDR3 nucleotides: TGTGCCAGCAGTACCGGGACAGGGCGGAAGTATGGCTACACCTTC.

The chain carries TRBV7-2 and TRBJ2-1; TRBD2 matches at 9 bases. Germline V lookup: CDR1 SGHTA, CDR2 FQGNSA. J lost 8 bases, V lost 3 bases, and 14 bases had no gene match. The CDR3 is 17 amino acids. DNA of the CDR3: TGTGCCAGCAGCTTGATCGGCGGGAGGGTCGGTTGGGATGAGCAGTTCTTC. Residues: CASSLIGGRVGWDEQFF.

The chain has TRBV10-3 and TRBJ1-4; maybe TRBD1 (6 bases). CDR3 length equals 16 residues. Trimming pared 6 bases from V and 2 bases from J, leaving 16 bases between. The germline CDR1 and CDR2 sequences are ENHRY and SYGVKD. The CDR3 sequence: CAISGTTGSTNEKLFF. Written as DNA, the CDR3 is TGTGCCATCAGCGGCACGACAGGTTCGACTAATGAAAAACTGTTTTTT.

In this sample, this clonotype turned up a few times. Here the CDR3 reads CASSELRTGRPYEQYF. In DNA, the CDR3 is TGCGCCAGCAGTGAGCTCAGGACAGGCCGTCCCTACGAGCAGTACTTC. This chain joins TRBV10-2 and TRBJ2-7, with TRBD1 identical over 7 bases. This CDR3 is 16 amino acids long. Germline assignment: CDR1 WSHSY and CDR2 SAAADI. Trimming removed 2 bases from V and 2 bases from J; junction bases left unmatched: 9.

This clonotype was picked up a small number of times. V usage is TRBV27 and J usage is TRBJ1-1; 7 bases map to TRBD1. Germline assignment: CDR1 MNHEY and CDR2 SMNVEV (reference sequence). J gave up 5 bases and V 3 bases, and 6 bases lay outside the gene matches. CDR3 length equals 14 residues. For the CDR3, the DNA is TGTGCCAGCAGTTTGACAGGGTTTGGTACTGAAGCTTTCTTT. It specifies CASSLTGFGTEAFF.

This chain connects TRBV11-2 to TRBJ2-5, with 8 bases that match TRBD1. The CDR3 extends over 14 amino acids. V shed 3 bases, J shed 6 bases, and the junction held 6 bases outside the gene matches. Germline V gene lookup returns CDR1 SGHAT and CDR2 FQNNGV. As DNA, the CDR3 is TGTGCCAGCAGCTTCACCGGACAGGGACAGACCCAGTACTTC. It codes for CASSFTGQGQTQYF.

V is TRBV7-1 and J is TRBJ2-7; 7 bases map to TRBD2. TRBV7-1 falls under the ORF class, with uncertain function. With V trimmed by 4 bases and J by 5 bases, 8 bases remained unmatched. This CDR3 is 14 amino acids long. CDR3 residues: CASSWGRAPHEQYF. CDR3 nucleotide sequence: TGTGCCAGCAGCTGGGGGAGGGCCCCACACGAGCAGTACTTC.

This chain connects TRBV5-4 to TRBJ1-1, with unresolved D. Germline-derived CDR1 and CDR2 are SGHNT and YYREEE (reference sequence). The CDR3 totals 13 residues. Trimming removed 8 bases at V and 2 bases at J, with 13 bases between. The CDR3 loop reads CASTDGTNTEAFF. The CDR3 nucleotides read TGTGCCAGTACTGACGGAACAAACACTGAAGCTTTCTTT.